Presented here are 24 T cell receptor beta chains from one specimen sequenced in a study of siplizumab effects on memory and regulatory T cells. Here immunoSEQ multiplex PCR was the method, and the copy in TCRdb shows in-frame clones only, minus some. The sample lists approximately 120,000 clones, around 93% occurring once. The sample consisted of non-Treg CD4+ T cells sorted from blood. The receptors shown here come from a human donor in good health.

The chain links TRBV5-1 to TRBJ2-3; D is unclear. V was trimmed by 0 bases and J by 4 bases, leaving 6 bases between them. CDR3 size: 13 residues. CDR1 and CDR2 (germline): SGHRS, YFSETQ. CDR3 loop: CASSLATPDTQYF. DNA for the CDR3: TGCGCCAGCAGCTTGGCCACTCCAGATACGCAGTATTTT. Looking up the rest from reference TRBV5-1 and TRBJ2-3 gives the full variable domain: KAGVTQTPRYLIKTRGQQVTLSCSPISGHRSVSWYQQTPGQGLQFLFEYFSETQRNKGNFPGRFSGRQFSNSRSEMNVSTLELGDSALYLCASSLATPDTQYFGPGTRLTVL.

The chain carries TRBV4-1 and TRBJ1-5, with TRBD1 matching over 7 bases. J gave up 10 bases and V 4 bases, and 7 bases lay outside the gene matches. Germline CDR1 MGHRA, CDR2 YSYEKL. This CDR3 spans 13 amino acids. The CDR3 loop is CASSLTQGNPQHF. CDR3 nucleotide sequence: TGCGCCAGCAGCCTCACACAGGGGAACCCCCAGCATTTT.

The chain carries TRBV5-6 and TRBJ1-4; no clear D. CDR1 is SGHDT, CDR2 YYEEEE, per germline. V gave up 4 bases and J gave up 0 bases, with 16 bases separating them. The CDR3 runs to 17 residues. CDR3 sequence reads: CASSTWTAFATNEKLFF. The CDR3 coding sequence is TGTGCCAGCAGCACTTGGACGGCCTTCGCAACTAATGAAAAACTGTTTTTT.

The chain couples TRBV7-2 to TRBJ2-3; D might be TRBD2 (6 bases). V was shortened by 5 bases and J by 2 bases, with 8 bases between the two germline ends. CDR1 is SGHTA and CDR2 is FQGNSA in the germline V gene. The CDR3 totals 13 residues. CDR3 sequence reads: CASSRDFTDTQYF. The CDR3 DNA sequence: TGTGCCAGCAGCCGGGACTTCACAGATACGCAGTATTTT.

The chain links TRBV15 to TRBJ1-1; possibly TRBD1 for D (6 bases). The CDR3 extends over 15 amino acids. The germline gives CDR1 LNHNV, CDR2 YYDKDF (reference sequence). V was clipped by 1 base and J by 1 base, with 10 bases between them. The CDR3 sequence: CATSRGIRGNTEAFF. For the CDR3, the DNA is TGTGCCACCAGCAGAGGGATCAGGGGGAACACTGAAGCTTTCTTT. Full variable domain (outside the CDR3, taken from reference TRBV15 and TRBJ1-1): DAMVIQNPRYQVTQFGKPVTLSCSQTLNHNVMYWYQQKSSQAPKLLFHYYDKDFNNEADTPDNFQSRRPNTSFCFLDIRSPGLGDTAMYLCATSRGIRGNTEAFFGQGTRLTVV.

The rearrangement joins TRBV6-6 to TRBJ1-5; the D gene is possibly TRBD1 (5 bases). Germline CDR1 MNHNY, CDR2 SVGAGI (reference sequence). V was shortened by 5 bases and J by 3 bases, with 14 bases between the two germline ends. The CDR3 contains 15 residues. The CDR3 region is CASSIGGGYNQPQHF. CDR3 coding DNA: TGTGCCAGCAGTATCGGTGGGGGGTACAATCAGCCCCAGCATTTT.

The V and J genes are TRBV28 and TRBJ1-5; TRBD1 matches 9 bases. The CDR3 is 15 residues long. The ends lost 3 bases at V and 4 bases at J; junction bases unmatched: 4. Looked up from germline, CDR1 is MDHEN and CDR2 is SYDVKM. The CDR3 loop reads CASSLGDRANQPQHF. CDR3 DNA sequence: TGTGCCAGCAGTTTGGGGGACAGGGCGAATCAGCCCCAGCATTTT.

The CDR3 nucleotides read TGTGCCAGCAGCTCTATACTAGCGGGGGGCACAGATACGCAGTATTTT. This codes for CASSSILAGGTDTQYF. The rearrangement uses TRBV7-3 and TRBJ2-3; 11 bases agree with TRBD2. This CDR3 region has 16 residues. CDR1 is SGHTA and CDR2 is FQGTGA in the germline V gene. The J segment lost 1 base and the V segment lost 4 bases, leaving 4 bases of the junction unmatched.

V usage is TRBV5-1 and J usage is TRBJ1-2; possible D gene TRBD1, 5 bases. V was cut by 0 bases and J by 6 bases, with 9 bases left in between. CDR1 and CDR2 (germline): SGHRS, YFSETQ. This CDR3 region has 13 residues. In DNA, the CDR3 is TGCGCCAGCAGCTTGGTTCAGGGAGATGGCTACACCTTC. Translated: CASSLVQGDGYTF.

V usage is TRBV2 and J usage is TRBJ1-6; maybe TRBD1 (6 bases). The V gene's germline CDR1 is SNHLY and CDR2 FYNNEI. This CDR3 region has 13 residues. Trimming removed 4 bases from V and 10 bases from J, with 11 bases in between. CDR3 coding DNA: TGTGCCAGCAGTGTACAGGGAGTGTCACCCCTCCACTTT. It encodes CASSVQGVSPLHF.

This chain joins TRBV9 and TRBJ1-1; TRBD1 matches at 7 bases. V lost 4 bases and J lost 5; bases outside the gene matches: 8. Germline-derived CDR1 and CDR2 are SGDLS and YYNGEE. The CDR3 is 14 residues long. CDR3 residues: CASSSTGAGTEAFF. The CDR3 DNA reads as TGTGCCAGCAGCTCCACAGGGGCAGGAACTGAAGCTTTCTTT.

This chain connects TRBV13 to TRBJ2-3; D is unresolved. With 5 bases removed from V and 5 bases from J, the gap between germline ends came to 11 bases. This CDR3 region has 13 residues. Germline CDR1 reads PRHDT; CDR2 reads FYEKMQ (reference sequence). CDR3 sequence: CASSLPQQDTQYF. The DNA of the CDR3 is TGTGCCAGCAGCCTACCCCAGCAAGATACGCAGTATTTT.

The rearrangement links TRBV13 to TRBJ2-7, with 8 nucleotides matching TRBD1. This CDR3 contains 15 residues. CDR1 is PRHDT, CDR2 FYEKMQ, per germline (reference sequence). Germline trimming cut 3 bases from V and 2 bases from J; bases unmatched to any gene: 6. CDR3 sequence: CASSFGTGKAYEQYF. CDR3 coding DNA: TGTGCCAGCAGCTTCGGGACAGGTAAAGCCTACGAGCAGTACTTC.

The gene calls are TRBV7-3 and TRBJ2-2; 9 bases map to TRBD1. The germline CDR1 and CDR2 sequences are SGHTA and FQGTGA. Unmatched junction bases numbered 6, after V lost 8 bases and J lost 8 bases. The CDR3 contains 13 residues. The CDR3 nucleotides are TGTGCCAGCGGAACGGACAGGGGAGGGGAGCTGTTTTTT. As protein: CASGTDRGGELFF. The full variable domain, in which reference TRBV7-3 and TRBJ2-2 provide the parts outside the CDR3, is GAGVSQTPSNKVTEKGKYVELRCDPISGHTALYWYRQSLGQGPEFLIYFQGTGAADDSGLPNDRFFAVRPEGSVSTLKIQRTERGDSAVYLCASGTDRGGELFFGEGSRLTVL.

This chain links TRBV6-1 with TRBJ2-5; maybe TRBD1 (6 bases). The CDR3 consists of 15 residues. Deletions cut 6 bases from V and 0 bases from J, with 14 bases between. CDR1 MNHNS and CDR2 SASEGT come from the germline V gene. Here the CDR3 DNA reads TGTGCCAGCAGACGACAGGTGGGAAACCAAGAGACCCAGTACTTC. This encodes CASRRQVGNQETQYF.

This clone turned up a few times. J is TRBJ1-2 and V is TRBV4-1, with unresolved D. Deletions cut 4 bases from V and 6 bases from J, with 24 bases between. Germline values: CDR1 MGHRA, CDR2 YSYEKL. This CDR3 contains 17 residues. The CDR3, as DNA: TGCGCCAGCAGCCTGCCGAACGCGGGCAGCGAGGGCCATGGCTACACCTTC. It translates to CASSLPNAGSEGHGYTF.

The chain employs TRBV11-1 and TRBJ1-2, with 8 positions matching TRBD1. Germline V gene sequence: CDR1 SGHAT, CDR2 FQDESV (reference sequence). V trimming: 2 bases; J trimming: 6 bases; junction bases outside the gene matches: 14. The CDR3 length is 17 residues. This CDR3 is CASSLTVTGAGQNGYTF. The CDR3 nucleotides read TGTGCCAGCAGCTTAACGGTGACAGGGGCCGGGCAGAATGGCTACACCTTC.

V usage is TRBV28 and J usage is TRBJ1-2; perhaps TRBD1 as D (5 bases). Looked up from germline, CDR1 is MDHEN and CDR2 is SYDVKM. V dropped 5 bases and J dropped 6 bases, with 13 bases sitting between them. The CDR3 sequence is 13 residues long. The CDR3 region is CASSPVGEHGYTF. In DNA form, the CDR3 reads TGTGCCAGCAGTCCGGTAGGGGAGCATGGCTACACCTTC.

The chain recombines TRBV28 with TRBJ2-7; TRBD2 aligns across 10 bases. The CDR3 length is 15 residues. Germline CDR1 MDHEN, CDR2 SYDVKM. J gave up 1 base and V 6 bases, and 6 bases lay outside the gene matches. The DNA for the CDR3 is TGTGCCAGCAGGTCCTATAGCGGGGGGTCCTACGAGCAGTACTTC. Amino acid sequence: CASRSYSGGSYEQYF.

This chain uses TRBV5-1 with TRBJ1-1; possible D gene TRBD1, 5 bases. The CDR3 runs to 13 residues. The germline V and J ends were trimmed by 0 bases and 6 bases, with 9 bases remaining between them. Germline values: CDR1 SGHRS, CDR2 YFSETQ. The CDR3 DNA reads TGCGCCAGCAGCTTGGGGGGCCCCGCTGAAGCTTTCTTT. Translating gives CASSLGGPAEAFF.

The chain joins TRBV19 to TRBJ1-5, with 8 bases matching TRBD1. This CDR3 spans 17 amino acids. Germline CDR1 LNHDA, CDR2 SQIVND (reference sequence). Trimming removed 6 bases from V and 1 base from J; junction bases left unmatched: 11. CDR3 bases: TGTGCCAGTAGGACCCGGACAGGGCCTGGGAGCAATCAGCCCCAGCATTTT. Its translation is CASRTRTGPGSNQPQHF.

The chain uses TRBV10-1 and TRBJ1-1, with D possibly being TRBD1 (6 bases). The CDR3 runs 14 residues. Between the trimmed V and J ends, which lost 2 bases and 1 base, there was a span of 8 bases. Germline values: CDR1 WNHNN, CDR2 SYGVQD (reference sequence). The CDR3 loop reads CASSEGQKNTEAFF. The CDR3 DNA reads TGCGCCAGCAGTGAGGGACAGAAGAACACTGAAGCTTTCTTT.

CDR3 region: CASRPAKETQYF. CDR3 nucleotide sequence: TGTGCCAGCCGCCCAGCGAAAGAGACCCAGTACTTC. The rearrangement uses TRBV7-8 and TRBJ2-5; D not certain. With 8 bases removed from V and 3 bases from J, the gap between germline ends came to 10 bases. The germline CDR1 and CDR2 sequences are SGHVS and FQNEAQ. This CDR3 region has 12 residues.

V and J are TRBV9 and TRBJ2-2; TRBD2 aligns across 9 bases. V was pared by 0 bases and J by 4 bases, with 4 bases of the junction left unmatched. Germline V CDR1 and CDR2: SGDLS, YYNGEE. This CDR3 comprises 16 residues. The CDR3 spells CASSVGGGASTGELFF. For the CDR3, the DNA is TGTGCCAGCAGCGTAGGCGGGGGGGCATCCACCGGGGAGCTGTTTTTT.